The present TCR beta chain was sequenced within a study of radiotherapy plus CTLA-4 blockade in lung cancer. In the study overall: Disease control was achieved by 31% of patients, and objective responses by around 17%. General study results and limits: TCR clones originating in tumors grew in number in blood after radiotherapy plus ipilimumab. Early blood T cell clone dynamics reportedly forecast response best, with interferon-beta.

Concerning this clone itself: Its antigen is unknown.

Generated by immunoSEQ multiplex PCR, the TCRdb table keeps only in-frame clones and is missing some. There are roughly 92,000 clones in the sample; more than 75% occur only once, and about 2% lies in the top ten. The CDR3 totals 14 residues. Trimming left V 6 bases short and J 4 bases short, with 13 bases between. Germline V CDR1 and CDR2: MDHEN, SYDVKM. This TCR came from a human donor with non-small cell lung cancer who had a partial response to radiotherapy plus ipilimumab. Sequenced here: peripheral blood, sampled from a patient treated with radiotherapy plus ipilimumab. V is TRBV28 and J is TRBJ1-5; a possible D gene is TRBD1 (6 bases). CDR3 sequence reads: CASRAGTLNQPQHF. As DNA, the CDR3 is TGTGCCAGCAGGGCCGGGACACTAAATCAGCCCCAGCATTTT.